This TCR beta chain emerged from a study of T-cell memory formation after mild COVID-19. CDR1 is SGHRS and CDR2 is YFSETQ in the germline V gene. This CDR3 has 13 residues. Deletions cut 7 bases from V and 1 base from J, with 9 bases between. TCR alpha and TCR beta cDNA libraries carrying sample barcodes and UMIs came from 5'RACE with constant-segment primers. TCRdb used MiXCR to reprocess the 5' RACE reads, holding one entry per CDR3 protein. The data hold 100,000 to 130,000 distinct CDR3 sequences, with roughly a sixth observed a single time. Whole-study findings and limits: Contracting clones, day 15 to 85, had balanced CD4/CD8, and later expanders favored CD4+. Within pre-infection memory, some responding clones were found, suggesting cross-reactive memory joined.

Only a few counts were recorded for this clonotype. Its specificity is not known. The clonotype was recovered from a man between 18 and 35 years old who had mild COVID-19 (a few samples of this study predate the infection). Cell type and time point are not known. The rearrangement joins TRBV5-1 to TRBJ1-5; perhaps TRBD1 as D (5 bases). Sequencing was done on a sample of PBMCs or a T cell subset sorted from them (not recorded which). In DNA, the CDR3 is TGCGCCAGCGGGCAGGGCAGCAATCAGCCCCAGCATTTT. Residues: CASGQGSNQPQHF.